This T cell receptor beta chain was identified in a study of CD4 T cell repertoires and nickel (dated by TCRdb to about 2020). To prepare the library, RT-PCR was applied. Sequencing instrument: Illumina MiSeq. TCRdb trimmed public reads at Q25 via fastp, called clones via MiXCR and kept in-frame beta chains. Every entry covers one CDR3 protein and lists the most common genes and DNA from its rows. In all, the sample holds roughly 160 distinct CDR3 sequences, and around 50% of those were seen once. Clones ranked in the top ten supply 15% to 20% of the sample. The trim is 4 bases for V and 2 bases for J, with a gap of 13 bases between the germline ends. Taken from cysteine to phenylalanine, the CDR3 has 15 residues. Just the 45-base CDR3 DNA is kept, in frame starting at base 1. Sequences SGHTS (CDR1) and YDEGEE (CDR2) are obtained from the germline V gene. This clonotype was detected only a few times. The target of this receptor is not known. No base quality values were provided; no much bigger clone lies one nucleotide off.

This sequence originates from a human donor in a nickel allergy study, with or without nickel allergy (not recorded which). It is not recorded whether this sample comes from one donor or several. The sequencing input was CD4+ T cells from blood, not recorded whether cultured. Here the chain combines TRBV5-8 and TRBJ2-1; the best D guess is TRBD2, with 5 bases matching. The DNA sequence is given as TGTGCCAGCAGCCTTGGACTGGGGACCTACAATGAGCAGTTCTTC. Its product reads: CASSLGLGTYNEQFF.